The 18 T cell receptor beta chains below were found in one sample sequenced in a study of monozygotic twins with inflammatory bowel disease (dated by TCRdb to about 2019). Library construction relied on 5' RACE. The sample was run on an Illumina HiSeq 2500. TCRdb reprocessed the reads and provides one entry for every CDR3 protein sequence; no DNA is given. The table held for this sample gives about 160,000 distinct CDR3 sequences. The ten largest clones take up 2% to 2.5% of the sample. Sequencing input: blood. Every receptor here comes from a human donor with ulcerative colitis or Crohn's disease, or a healthy co-twin of an affected twin (not recorded which).

V and J are TRBV7-7 and TRBJ2-7; TCRdb calls TRBD2, which cannot be checked without DNA. Germline CDR1 is SSHAT and CDR2 is FNYEAQ (reference sequence). CDR3 length: 14 amino acids. This CDR3 reads CASSLGPLAGEQFF. Variable domain in full (rest from reference TRBV7-7 and TRBJ2-7): GAGVSQSPRYKVTKRGQDVTLRCDPISSHATLYWYQQALGQGPEFLTYFNYEAQPDKSGLPSDRFSAERPEGSISTLTIQRTEQRDSAMYRCASSLGPLAGEQFFGPGTRLTVT.

This sequence joins TRBV6-2 or TRBV6-3 and TRBJ2-7; TCRdb's D call of TRBD2 is untestable without DNA. There are 14 residues in the CDR3. Germline assignment: CDR1 MNHEY and CDR2 SVGEGT. The CDR3 reads CASRPGLPIGEQYF.

This sequence joins TRBV28 and TRBJ2-3; the D gene TCRdb calls, TRBD2, cannot be checked with no DNA. The CDR3 runs 14 residues. The germline gives CDR1 MDHEN, CDR2 SYDVKM. The CDR3 protein is CASRLGTSTDTQYF. The complete variable domain, with remaining parts taken from reference TRBV28 and TRBJ2-3, reads DVKVTQSSRYLVKRTGEKVFLECVQDMDHENMFWYRQDPGLGLRLIYFSYDVKMKEKGDIPEGYSVSREKKERFSLILESASTNQTSMYLCASRLGTSTDTQYFGPGTRLTVL.

The chain combines TRBV18 with TRBJ2-7; the D gene TCRdb calls, TRBD2, cannot be checked with no DNA. Germline values: CDR1 KGHSH, CDR2 LQKENI. CDR3 length: 14 amino acids. The chain's CDR3 is CASSPTSGSYEQYF.

V gene TRBV28 combines with J gene TRBJ2-7; TCRdb lists TRBD1, though no DNA is available to test this call. The CDR3 contains 15 residues. Germline loops: CDR1 MDHEN, CDR2 SYDVKM. The CDR3 loop is CASSLGGQGFDEQYF.

V usage is TRBV20-1 and J usage is TRBJ1-1. The CDR3 spans 14 residues. In germline, CDR1 is DFQATT, CDR2 SNEGSKA (reference sequence). The CDR3 here is CSARSPAGPTEAFF.

The V and J genes are TRBV20-1 and TRBJ2-3; TCRdb's assignment of TRBD1 cannot be checked, as there is no DNA. The CDR3 extends over 18 amino acids. Germline V CDR1 and CDR2: DFQATT, SNEGSKA (reference sequence). Here the CDR3 reads CSARGTPGSGTSTDTQYF.

The CDR3 sequence: CASSLGQGAFYEQYF. The chain joins TRBV4-3 to TRBJ2-7; the D call from TCRdb, TRBD1, cannot be confirmed without DNA. CDR1 is LGHNA and CDR2 is YSLEER in the germline V gene. The CDR3 sequence is 15 residues long.

This chain uses TRBV12-3 or TRBV12-4 with TRBJ2-7; TCRdb reports TRBD1, a call that lacks DNA to check it against. The CDR3 covers 14 residues. This chain's CDR3 is CASSSSGGNYEQYF.

The rearrangement links TRBV30 to TRBJ1-5; TCRdb's D gene call, TRBD1, goes unchecked for lack of DNA. The CDR3 runs 13 residues. The V gene's germline CDR1 is GTSNPN and CDR2 SVGIG (reference sequence). CDR3 amino acids: CAWSVSGNQPQHF.

V is TRBV7-2 and J is TRBJ2-1; TCRdb lists TRBD2, though no DNA is available to test this call. Germline CDR1 SGHTA, CDR2 FQGNSA. This CDR3 is built from 16 residues. The CDR3 sequence is CASSLVAGLDYNEQFF.

The rearrangement joins TRBV6-5 to TRBJ1-5. The CDR3 sequence is 12 residues long. Per germline, CDR1 MNHEY and CDR2 SVGAGI. The CDR3 reads CASSQDNQPQHF.

The chain has TRBV20-1 and TRBJ2-3; TCRdb gives TRBD2 as the D gene, but with no DNA this cannot be confirmed. CDR1 and CDR2 (germline): DFQATT, SNEGSKA (reference sequence). This CDR3 spans 16 amino acids. The CDR3 region is CSARVGLAGVLDTQYF.

The V gene is TRBV7-2, the J gene TRBJ1-2. The CDR3 totals 12 residues. Per the germline V gene, CDR1 is SGHTA and CDR2 is FQGNSA. The CDR3 loop reads CASSLGEDGYTF.

The CDR3 is CASSPSFSSDTQYF. The chain uses TRBV7-3 and TRBJ2-3; the D gene TCRdb calls, TRBD2, cannot be checked with no DNA. The CDR3 contains 14 residues. CDR1 and CDR2 from the germline V gene are SGHTA and FQGTGA.

The chain recombines TRBV5-5 with TRBJ2-5; TCRdb calls TRBD1, which cannot be checked without DNA. CDR3 length: 14 residues. Germline values: CDR1 SGHKS, CDR2 YYEKEE (reference sequence). The CDR3 sequence: CASSLGAPQETQYF.

The chain's CDR3 is CASSPTHGNTEAFF. The genes are TRBV7-3 and TRBJ1-1. Germline CDR1 SGHTA, CDR2 FQGTGA. The CDR3 sequence is 14 residues long.

The rearrangement links TRBV5-4 to TRBJ2-5; TCRdb designates TRBD1, a call that cannot be tested without DNA. The CDR3 has 15 amino acids. Germline V gene data show CDR1 as SGHNT and CDR2 as YYREEE (reference sequence). CDR3 loop: CASSPGTGGPETQYF.